The 23 T cell receptor beta chains below come from one sample, sequenced in a study of blood T cell repertoires in COVID-19. The assay was immunoSEQ multiplex PCR, and TCRdb's table has in-frame clones only and misses some. Here the sample spans 300,000 to 400,000 clones, 85% to 90% being singletons. Sequences were obtained from PBMCs or T cells enriched from blood (not recorded which). These receptors all come from a man aged 18 to 35 who had recovered from COVID-19.

The rearrangement uses TRBV5-1 and TRBJ1-1; D unclear. This CDR3 is 16 amino acids long. Germline V gene sequence: CDR1 SGHRS, CDR2 YFSETQ. The V end lost 0 bases, the J end lost 0 bases, and 12 bases lay between the germline ends. The CDR3 DNA is TGCGCCAGCAGCTTGGCACCCGACGGGTTGAACACTGAAGCTTTCTTT. Translated: CASSLAPDGLNTEAFF.

This chain connects TRBV11-2 to TRBJ1-3; D unclear. The ends were cut back, 6 bases at V and 0 bases at J, with 12 bases in the middle. This CDR3 spans 15 amino acids. Germline CDR1 and CDR2: SGHAT and FQNNGV. CDR3 DNA: TGTGCCAGCAGACCACAGTTGACCTCTGGAAACACCATATATTTT. It specifies CASRPQLTSGNTIYF.

This rearrangement joins TRBV10-2 to TRBJ2-1; TRBD2 aligns across 15 bases. Germline CDR1 reads WSHSY; CDR2 reads SAAADI. V lost 6 bases to trimming and J lost 4 bases; unmatched junction nucleotides: 4. This CDR3 has 16 amino acids. The CDR3 coding sequence is TGCGCCAGCAGCGAGGGGACTAGCGGGAGGTACAATGAGCAGTTCTTC. Translating it yields CASSEGTSGRYNEQFF.

V gene TRBV11-2 combines with J gene TRBJ2-7; D unresolved. This CDR3 region has 16 residues. Trimming stripped 0 bases from V and 5 bases from J, with 17 bases between. The germline V gene has CDR1 SGHAT and CDR2 FQNNGV. Written as DNA, the CDR3 is TGTGCCAGCAGCTTAGATTCCGAAGTTTTCCAGAACGAGCAGTACTTC. Translated: CASSLDSEVFQNEQYF. The variable domain in full, with the rest retrieved from reference TRBV11-2 and TRBJ2-7, is EAGVAQSPRYKIIEKRQSVAFWCNPISGHATLYWYQQILGQGPKLLIQFQNNGVVDDSQLPKDRFSAERLKGVDSTLKIQPAKLEDSAVYLCASSLDSEVFQNEQYFGPGTRLTVT.

The rearrangement uses TRBV5-1 and TRBJ1-1, with D tentatively TRBD1 (5 bases). Germline loops: CDR1 SGHRS, CDR2 YFSETQ. This CDR3 is 13 amino acids long. Trimming removed 5 bases from V and 5 bases from J, with 13 bases in between. The CDR3 DNA reads TGCGCCAGCAGACTAAGTGGGGGGACTGAAGCTTTCTTT. This gives the protein CASRLSGGTEAFF.

The CDR3 nucleotides read TGTGCCAGCTCACCCACGAGATCTAATGAAAAACTGTTTTTT. Translating gives CASSPTRSNEKLFF. V and J are TRBV18 and TRBJ1-4, with D unclear. This CDR3 comprises 14 residues. CDR1 and CDR2 (germline): KGHSH, LQKENI. The V end was cut by 3 bases, the J end by 3 bases, with 8 bases between.

V and J are TRBV3-1 (or the pseudogene TRBV3-2) and TRBJ2-1; TRBD2 matches at 13 bases. The CDR3 covers 15 residues. Germline V gene data show CDR1 as LGHDT and CDR2 as YNNKEL (reference sequence). J was trimmed by 6 bases and V by 4 bases; bases with no gene match: 3. Here the CDR3 reads CASSLRTSGGNEQFF. The CDR3 bases are TGTGCCAGCAGCCTTCGGACTAGCGGGGGCAATGAGCAGTTCTTC.

This chain joins TRBV27 and TRBJ2-7; 12 bases are a match to TRBD2. Germline V gene lookup returns CDR1 MNHEY and CDR2 SMNVEV (reference sequence). The CDR3 is 16 amino acids. V shed 4 bases, J shed 3 bases, and the junction held 7 bases outside the gene matches. The CDR3 DNA is TGTGCCAGCAGTTCCCGACTAGCGGGAGAGCTCTACGAGCAGTACTTC. Protein product: CASSSRLAGELYEQYF.

The chain employs TRBV30 and TRBJ1-5, with D possibly being TRBD1 (5 bases). V lost 0 bases and J lost 7, with 13 bases in between. Germline V lookup: CDR1 GTSNPN, CDR2 SVGIG (reference sequence). The CDR3 length is 14 residues. In DNA form, the CDR3 reads TGTGCCTGGAGTGTAAAGCTTGCAGGGCAGCCCCAGCATTTT. This translates into CAWSVKLAGQPQHF.

This clone has just a few counts. The chain joins TRBV7-3 to TRBJ2-1, with a weak D call TRBD2 (6 bases). V was trimmed by 5 bases and J by 8 bases, leaving 25 bases between them. This CDR3 contains 17 residues. Germline lookup yields CDR1 SGHTA and CDR2 FQGTGA. The CDR3 DNA sequence: TGTGCCAGCAGCCCATCATCATGGCGGGTCCCTAGCGATGAGCAGTTCTTC. Translation: CASSPSSWRVPSDEQFF.

The chain uses TRBV7-9 and TRBJ1-5; possibly TRBD1 for D (5 bases). This CDR3 spans 13 amino acids. From germline, CDR1 is SEHNR and CDR2 FQNEAQ (reference sequence). The V end was cut by 1 base, the J end by 4 bases, with 5 bases between. The CDR3, as DNA: TGTGCCAGCAGCTTAGACAGGAATCAGCCCCAGCATTTT. The encoded protein is CASSLDRNQPQHF.

On this clone itself: Other DNA sequences from this sample encode an identical CDR3 as well. V usage is TRBV28 and J usage is TRBJ1-1; D gene ambiguous. The CDR3 consists of 13 residues. Looked up from germline, CDR1 is MDHEN and CDR2 is SYDVKM. V gave up 2 bases and J gave up 1 base, with 5 bases separating them. CDR3 amino acids: CASSLRGNTEAFF. The CDR3 DNA sequence: TGTGCCAGCAGTTTACGGGGGAACACTGAAGCTTTCTTT.

V is TRBV27 and J is TRBJ2-1, with 7 bases fitting TRBD2. The germline V gene has CDR1 MNHEY and CDR2 SMNVEV (reference sequence). Unmatched junction bases numbered 10, after V lost 4 bases and J lost 10 bases. CDR3 length equals 14 residues. DNA of the CDR3: TGTGCCAGCAGTTATGGGGTGGGAGGGGTGGAGCAGTTCTTC. Residues: CASSYGVGGVEQFF.

This clone was counted a few times. This sequence joins TRBV19 and TRBJ2-1, with D perhaps TRBD1 (5 bases). CDR3 length: 17 amino acids. Germline V gene lookup returns CDR1 LNHDA and CDR2 SQIVND (reference sequence). V lost 4 bases to trimming and J lost 8 bases, with 24 bases between them. For the CDR3, the DNA is TGTGCCAGTAGTAATGGGGTGCCCGGTGGTTGGGGCGATGAGCAGTTCTTC. Residues: CASSNGVPGGWGDEQFF.

V usage is TRBV27 and J usage is TRBJ2-1, with D maybe TRBD2 (6 bases). Germline values: CDR1 MNHEY, CDR2 SMNVEV (reference sequence). The CDR3 is made up of 14 amino acids. Trimming pared 4 bases from V and 10 bases from J, leaving 17 bases between. In nucleotides, the CDR3 is TGTGCCAGCAGTTGGGACCCCTCGGCGGGAGAGCAGTTCTTC. Protein product: CASSWDPSAGEQFF.

V and J are TRBV5-8 and TRBJ1-1; 9 bases map to TRBD1. Trimming cost V 0 bases and J 9 bases; bases outside gene matches: 6. CDR3 length: 14 amino acids. Germline CDR1 reads SGHTS; CDR2 reads YDEGEE. CDR3 nucleotides: TGTGCCAGCAGCTTGGCTCGGACAGGGGATAAAGCTTTCTTT. As protein: CASSLARTGDKAFF.

This rearrangement joins TRBV18 to TRBJ1-1; D is perhaps TRBD1 (6 bases). The CDR3 covers 15 residues. The V and J ends lost 3 bases and 1 base respectively, with 12 bases between them. The germline V gene has CDR1 KGHSH and CDR2 LQKENI. This chain's CDR3 is CASSPEQGKNTEAFF. The DNA of the CDR3 is TGTGCCAGCTCACCCGAACAGGGTAAGAACACTGAAGCTTTCTTT.

The V and J genes are TRBV23-1 and TRBJ2-7, with D perhaps matching TRBD2 (5 bases). TRBV23-1 is known as an ORF, though its function is uncertain. The CDR3 loop spans 15 amino acids. The V gene lost 4 bases and the J gene lost 0 bases, with 13 bases spanning the gap. The CDR3 spells CASSPGLLSSYEQYF. The CDR3 DNA is TGCGCCAGCAGTCCCGGACTTCTGAGCTCCTACGAGCAGTACTTC.

This chain connects TRBV30 to TRBJ2-5; the D is unclear. Trimming removed 2 bases at V and 2 bases at J, with 6 bases between. The CDR3 sequence is 12 residues long. CDR1 is GTSNPN and CDR2 is SVGIG in the germline V gene (reference sequence). The CDR3: CAWSPRQETQYF. The CDR3 DNA follows: TGTGCCTGGAGTCCGCGTCAAGAGACCCAGTACTTC.

The chain is built from TRBV18 and TRBJ1-1; tentative D call: TRBD1 (6 bases). Trimming took 2 bases from V and 4 from J, leaving 17 bases between them. Looked up from germline, CDR1 is KGHSH and CDR2 is LQKENI. The CDR3 has 16 residues. The CDR3: CASSPAVPGATTEAFF. As DNA, the CDR3 is TGTGCCAGCTCACCAGCAGTCCCAGGGGCTACCACTGAAGCTTTCTTT. Full variable domain (remainder filled in from reference TRBV18 and TRBJ1-1): NAGVMQNPRHLVRRRGQEARLRCSPMKGHSHVYWYRQLPEEGLKFMVYLQKENIIDESGMPKERFSAEFPKEGPSILRIQQVVRGDSAAYFCASSPAVPGATTEAFFGQGTRLTVV.

The rearrangement uses TRBV6-5 and TRBJ1-1; D may be TRBD1 (5 bases). V was shortened by 7 bases and J by 0 bases, with 15 bases between the two germline ends. The CDR3 runs 15 residues. Looked up from germline, CDR1 is MNHEY and CDR2 is SVGAGI. The CDR3 coding sequence is TGTGCCAGCACCAAAGAGCAGGGTCTGAACACTGAAGCTTTCTTT. Translated, it gives CASTKEQGLNTEAFF.

The chain uses TRBV9 and TRBJ2-7; tentatively, D is TRBD1 (6 bases). Between the trimmed V and J ends, which lost 2 bases and 3 bases, there was a span of 12 bases. Germline lookup yields CDR1 SGDLS and CDR2 YYNGEE. This CDR3 region has 14 residues. CDR3 in amino acids: CASSVGTHDYEQYF. The CDR3 nucleotides are TGTGCCAGCAGCGTGGGGACACATGACTACGAGCAGTACTTC.

The chain is built from TRBV9 and TRBJ1-6, with D unclear. Germline V gene sequence: CDR1 SGDLS, CDR2 YYNGEE. V was cut by 7 bases and J by 7 bases, with 15 bases left in between. The CDR3 contains 14 residues. The CDR3 here is CASGDGLGNSPLHF. CDR3 nucleotide sequence: TGTGCCAGCGGCGACGGACTTGGCAATTCACCCCTCCACTTT.